These 8 T cell receptor beta chains were sequenced from one sample in a study of breast tumors, draining lymph nodes, adjacent tissues. One entry per CDR3 protein, called by TCRdb with MiXCR from the multiplex PCR reads. The table has 250,000 or so distinct CDR3 sequences, around 30% seen once. Samples came from axillary lymph nodes draining the breast cancer. Sequencing was done on a sample of axillary lymph node tissue. The receptors shown here come from a female donor with breast cancer. Some clones in this sample may be carry-over from other donors' samples.

The table lists this clonotype with many counts. This sequence joins TRBV11-1 and TRBJ2-3; D not certain. Between the trimmed V and J ends, which lost 1 base and 10 bases, there was a span of 6 bases. CDR1 SGHAT and CDR2 FQDESV come from the germline V gene (reference sequence). The CDR3 extends over 11 amino acids. The CDR3 coding sequence is TGTGCCAGCAGCTTAGGTATCCCGCAGTATTTT. Translation gives CASSLGIPQYF.

The J gene is TRBJ1-5, the V gene TRBV20-1; no reliable D call. V was shortened by 3 bases and J by 5 bases, with 11 bases between the two germline ends. The CDR3 is made up of 13 amino acids. Per germline, CDR1 DFQATT and CDR2 SNEGSKA (reference sequence). The CDR3 here is CSARAQVDQPQHF. CDR3 nucleotides: TGCAGTGCTAGGGCGCAGGTCGATCAGCCCCAGCATTTT.

This clonotype came up many times. The rearrangement uses TRBV24-1 and TRBJ2-3; the D is unclear. CDR1 is KGHDR and CDR2 is SFDVKD in the germline V gene. CDR3 length equals 13 residues. Trimming shortened V by 3 bases and J by 6 bases, and 9 bases separated the two germline ends. CDR3 nucleotide sequence: TGTGCCACCAGTGATCCCCTCGTTGATACGCAGTATTTT. Protein product: CATSDPLVDTQYF.

A few counts support this clonotype. This chain connects TRBV28 to TRBJ2-5; a possible D gene is TRBD2 (5 bases). V lost 2 bases, J lost 0 bases, and 13 bases lay in between. Germline V gives CDR1 MDHEN, CDR2 SYDVKM. CDR3 length: 16 amino acids. In DNA, the CDR3 is TGTGCCAGCAGTTTAAGCACTAGTGTCTACCAAGAGACCCAGTACTTC. Its protein product is CASSLSTSVYQETQYF.

On this clonotype: At one boundary the junction diverges from the germline segment, which might be a read error. V gene TRBV18 combines with J gene TRBJ2-7, with 8 positions matching TRBD1. This CDR3 is built from 13 residues. The germline gives CDR1 KGHSH, CDR2 LQKENI. The CDR3 is CASSPRQGIEQYF. The CDR3, as DNA: TGTGCCAGCTCACCTAGACAGGGGATCGAGCAGTACTTT.

This clonotype was recorded many times. This chain connects TRBV9 to TRBJ2-3; a weak D match, TRBD2 (6 bases). V shed 0 bases and J shed 2 bases, with 13 bases lying between them. Per germline, CDR1 SGDLS and CDR2 YYNGEE. The CDR3 is 16 residues long. CDR3 protein: CASSVGLRGITDTQYF. The DNA for the CDR3 is TGTGCCAGCAGCGTAGGTTTGCGGGGAATCACAGATACGCAGTATTTT.

The genes are TRBV11-2 and TRBJ2-3; 10 positions agree with TRBD1. The CDR3 extends over 18 amino acids. J was trimmed by 2 bases and V by 5 bases; bases with no gene match: 13. Per the germline V gene, CDR1 is SGHAT and CDR2 is FQNNGV. Here the CDR3 reads CASSQVWGTGVNTDTQYF. In DNA, the CDR3 is TGTGCCAGCAGCCAGGTCTGGGGGACAGGGGTTAACACAGATACGCAGTATTTT. Drawing the rest from reference TRBV11-2 and TRBJ2-3, the complete variable domain is EAGVAQSPRYKIIEKRQSVAFWCNPISGHATLYWYQQILGQGPKLLIQFQNNGVVDDSQLPKDRFSAERLKGVDSTLKIQPAKLEDSAVYLCASSQVWGTGVNTDTQYFGPGTRLTVL.

Written as DNA, the CDR3 is TGTGCCACCAGCAGCGGACTAGCGGGAAGGAGTAGTGAGCAGTTCTTC. Translating it yields CATSSGLAGRSSEQFF. The chain employs TRBV15 and TRBJ2-1, with TRBD2 matching over 12 bases. The germline CDR1 and CDR2 sequences are LNHNV and YYDKDF (reference sequence). J gave up 9 bases and V 3 bases, and 9 bases lay outside the gene matches. The CDR3 spans 16 residues. Variable domain in full (rest from reference TRBV15 and TRBJ2-1): DAMVIQNPRYQVTQFGKPVTLSCSQTLNHNVMYWYQQKSSQAPKLLFHYYDKDFNNEADTPDNFQSRRPNTSFCFLDIRSPGLGDTAMYLCATSSGLAGRSSEQFFGPGTRLTVL.